The text below deals with one T cell receptor (beta chain). Repertoires were generated with immunoSEQ multiplex PCR, while TCRdb's copy carries only in-frame clones and drops some. Among approximately 450,000 clones listed, 70% to 90% were seen once. This record belongs to a study of blood T cell repertoires in COVID-19. The receptor comes from a woman between 18 and 29 years old with acute COVID-19. What was sequenced was PBMCs or T cells enriched from blood (not recorded which).

The CDR3 nucleotides read TGTGCCAGCAGCTTAGGTCGGACCGGGGAGCTGTTTTTT. This codes for CASSLGRTGELFF. The chain combines TRBV11-2 with TRBJ2-2; D not certain. V shed 1 base and J shed 5 bases, with 5 bases lying between them. CDR1 is SGHAT, CDR2 FQNNGV, per germline. This CDR3 has 13 residues.